The 21 T cell receptor beta chains in this list originate from one sample, sequenced in a study of cytomegalovirus exposure and HLA in healthy donors. Use of 60 Vbeta and 13 Jbeta primers characterized the PCR. Method: immunoSEQ multiplex PCR; TCRdb's copy keeps in-frame clones and lacks some. The table lists approximately 120,000 clones. The sequencing input was PBMCs. Receptors were obtained from a man aged 35 to 55 in good health and CMV-seronegative.

The chain is built from TRBV6-5 and TRBJ1-1; D is possibly TRBD1 (6 bases). Germline V gene data show CDR1 as MNHEY and CDR2 as SVGAGI. The CDR3 spans 14 residues. Trimming shortened V by 4 bases and J by 2 bases, and 11 bases separated the two germline ends. CDR3 sequence (DNA): TGTGCCAGCAGTTTCAGGGGTTTTAACACTGAAGCTTTCTTT. Translated: CASSFRGFNTEAFF.

The CDR3 nucleotides are TGTGCCAGCAGTGAAGGGTGGAGACTAGCGAATCTAGAGCAGTACTTC. It encodes CASSEGWRLANLEQYF. This chain joins TRBV6-1 and TRBJ2-7; 8 bases match TRBD2. With 1 base clipped from V and 7 bases from J, the junction kept 12 bases outside the gene matches. Germline V gene lookup returns CDR1 MNHNS and CDR2 SASEGT. This CDR3 spans 16 amino acids.

Concerning this clone itself: A junction boundary mismatches the germline segment, possibly from a read error. This chain connects TRBV7-7 to TRBJ2-3, with 13 bases aligning to TRBD2. Germline CDR1 SSHAT, CDR2 FNYEAQ (reference sequence). The length of the CDR3 is 16 residues. The CDR3 loop reads CASSPLAGGLADTQYF. In nucleotides, the CDR3 is TGTGCTAGCAGCCCACTAGCGGGAGGGTTGGCAGATACGCAGTATTTT.

The chain employs TRBV6-6 and TRBJ1-5; 8 bases are shared with TRBD1. Unmatched junction bases numbered 9, after V lost 4 bases and J lost 4 bases. The CDR3 contains 16 residues. From germline, CDR1 is MNHNY and CDR2 SVGAGI (reference sequence). The CDR3, as DNA: TGTGCCAGCAGTTCTGTAGGGACAGGCTTAAATCAGCCCCAGCATTTT. Translation: CASSSVGTGLNQPQHF.

The rearrangement uses TRBV23-1 and TRBJ1-5; no clear D. TRBV23-1 is classed as an ORF, of uncertain function. The V end was cut by 7 bases, the J end by 6 bases, with 7 bases between. The CDR3 runs to 11 residues. The CDR3 nucleotides read TGCGCCAGCACCCTCGGTCAGCCCCAGCATTTT. Its translation: CASTLGQPQHF.

V is TRBV27 and J is TRBJ2-2; TRBD1 might be the D (6 bases). The germline CDR1 and CDR2 sequences are MNHEY and SMNVEV (reference sequence). The length of the CDR3 is 18 residues. The V end was cut by 5 bases, the J end by 2 bases, with 21 bases between. The CDR3 spells CASSRPHPGTPNTGELFF. The CDR3 bases are TGTGCCAGCAGTCGACCACATCCCGGGACACCCAACACCGGGGAGCTGTTTTTT.

This chain joins TRBV5-4 and TRBJ2-5; TRBD2 matches 11 bases. In germline, CDR1 is SGHNT, CDR2 YYREEE (reference sequence). Germline trimming cut 0 bases from V and 2 bases from J; bases unmatched to any gene: 3. The CDR3 is 16 residues long. This chain's CDR3 is CASSLGVAGGQETQYF. The CDR3 DNA reads as TGTGCCAGCAGCTTGGGGGTAGCGGGAGGGCAAGAGACCCAGTACTTC.

The V gene is TRBV5-1, the J gene TRBJ2-2; a possible D gene is TRBD1 (6 bases). CDR1 and CDR2 (germline): SGHRS, YFSETQ. Trimming cost V 0 bases and J 4 bases, with 10 bases left between them. The CDR3 has 15 amino acids. This CDR3 is CASSLGQVGTGELFF. CDR3 DNA: TGCGCCAGCAGCTTGGGACAGGTCGGCACCGGGGAGCTGTTTTTT.

This rearrangement joins TRBV5-6 to TRBJ2-7; a weak D match, TRBD2 (6 bases). There are 14 residues in the CDR3. V lost 1 base and J 2 bases, leaving 10 bases between the germline ends. Germline V gives CDR1 SGHDT, CDR2 YYEEEE. CDR3 DNA sequence: TGTGCCAGCAGCTTGTTGGGGGAGGCCTACGAGCAGTACTTC. Translating gives CASSLLGEAYEQYF.

The rearrangement joins TRBV7-9 to TRBJ2-2, with 10 nucleotides matching TRBD1. CDR3 length: 17 amino acids. Per the germline V gene, CDR1 is SEHNR and CDR2 is FQNEAQ (reference sequence). Unmatched junction bases numbered 12, after V lost 5 bases and J lost 6 bases. CDR3 loop: CASSGRFSGTGAGELFF. The CDR3 DNA reads as TGTGCCAGCAGCGGACGATTCTCCGGGACAGGGGCCGGGGAGCTGTTTTTT.

The chain employs TRBV5-1 and TRBJ1-2; no reliable D call. The CDR3 contains 16 residues. V gave up 0 bases and J gave up 2 bases, with 14 bases separating them. Looked up from germline, CDR1 is SGHRS and CDR2 is YFSETQ. As DNA, the CDR3 is TGCGCCAGCAGCTTGGTTAGTGGGCTGACCAACTATGGCTACACCTTC. It translates to CASSLVSGLTNYGYTF.

As concerns this clone: Different DNA sequences within this sample yield the same CDR3. The chain is built from TRBV5-3 and TRBJ2-1; TRBD2 matches 7 bases. TRBV5-3 is annotated as an ORF whose role is uncertain. With V trimmed by 0 bases and J by 4 bases, 10 bases remained unmatched. The CDR3 consists of 17 residues. In DNA form, the CDR3 reads TGTGCCAGAAGCTTGGGGGGCGGGAGAGATTCGTACAATGAGCAGTTCTTC. Protein sequence: CARSLGGGRDSYNEQFF.

The chain couples TRBV2 to TRBJ1-5, with TRBD1 matching over 10 bases. The CDR3 extends over 15 amino acids. J gave up 4 bases and V 4 bases, and 4 bases lay outside the gene matches. Looked up from germline, CDR1 is SNHLY and CDR2 is FYNNEI. The CDR3 loop is CASSGGQGRNQPQHF. The DNA of the CDR3 is TGTGCCAGCAGTGGGGGACAGGGGCGAAATCAGCCCCAGCATTTT.

This rearrangement joins TRBV19 to TRBJ2-5, with 7 bases aligning to TRBD2. Unmatched junction bases numbered 14, after V lost 10 bases and J lost 3 bases. The germline V gene has CDR1 LNHDA and CDR2 SQIVND (reference sequence). The CDR3 is 15 amino acids. DNA of the CDR3: TGTGCCACTTCAGTTGTGGGGCTAGCGGAAGAGACCCAGTACTTC. Translated, it gives CATSVVGLAEETQYF.

J is TRBJ1-2 and V is TRBV6-5; D is uncertain. The V gene's germline CDR1 is MNHEY and CDR2 SVGAGI. The V end lost 6 bases, the J end lost 1 base, and 12 bases lay between the germline ends. The CDR3 consists of 14 residues. DNA of the CDR3: TGTGCCAGCAGCACCGGAGGCTTTAACTATGGCTACACCTTC. Its protein is CASSTGGFNYGYTF.

The chain links TRBV2 to TRBJ1-1, with a possible D match to TRBD1 (5 bases). The CDR3 length is 14 residues. The germline V gene encodes CDR1 SNHLY and CDR2 FYNNEI. V lost 2 bases and J lost 1, with 8 bases in between. Here the CDR3 reads CASSEIGENTEAFF. Here the CDR3 DNA reads TGTGCCAGCAGTGAAATAGGGGAGAACACTGAAGCTTTCTTT.

The rearrangement joins TRBV5-1 to TRBJ2-1; maybe TRBD2 (5 bases). This CDR3 region has 11 residues. Trimming removed 5 bases at V and 8 bases at J, with 8 bases between. Looked up from germline, CDR1 is SGHRS and CDR2 is YFSETQ. CDR3 protein: CASRRADEQFF. In nucleotides, the CDR3 is TGCGCCAGCAGGAGGGCGGATGAGCAGTTCTTC.

The chain uses TRBV4-3 and TRBJ2-7; TRBD2 aligns across 9 bases. The CDR3 is made up of 14 amino acids. The V gene end was trimmed by 4 bases and the J gene end by 1 base; junction bases not matched to a gene: 2. Germline V lookup: CDR1 LGHNA, CDR2 YSLEER. The CDR3 region is CASSRTSGSYEQYF. CDR3 DNA sequence: TGCGCCAGCAGCCGCACTAGCGGGTCCTACGAGCAGTACTTC.

J is TRBJ2-5 and V is TRBV7-9; D is unclear. The CDR3 sequence is 12 residues long. The germline CDR1 and CDR2 sequences are SEHNR and FQNEAQ (reference sequence). Trimming left V 0 bases short and J 5 bases short, with 4 bases between. The CDR3 DNA reads as TGTGCCAGCAGCTTAGCGGAGGAGACCCAGTACTTC. Encoded protein: CASSLAEETQYF.

V and J are TRBV21-1 and TRBJ2-5; TRBD2, as called in the table, went unchecked against the DNA. TRBV21-1 is described as a pseudogene. This CDR3 has 15 amino acids. CDR3 bases: TGTGCCAGCAGCAAGCGGGGGGTTAGGGGGGAGACCCAGTACTTC. Translating gives CASSKRGVRGETQYF.

The chain uses TRBV5-1 and TRBJ2-3; the match to TRBD1 covers 7 bases. Germline lookup yields CDR1 SGHRS and CDR2 YFSETQ. The CDR3 has 15 amino acids. V dropped 3 bases and J dropped 0; count of bases not matched to a gene: 4. The CDR3 reads CASSSTGASTDTQYF. The CDR3 DNA reads as TGCGCCAGCAGCTCAACAGGGGCTAGCACAGATACGCAGTATTTT.